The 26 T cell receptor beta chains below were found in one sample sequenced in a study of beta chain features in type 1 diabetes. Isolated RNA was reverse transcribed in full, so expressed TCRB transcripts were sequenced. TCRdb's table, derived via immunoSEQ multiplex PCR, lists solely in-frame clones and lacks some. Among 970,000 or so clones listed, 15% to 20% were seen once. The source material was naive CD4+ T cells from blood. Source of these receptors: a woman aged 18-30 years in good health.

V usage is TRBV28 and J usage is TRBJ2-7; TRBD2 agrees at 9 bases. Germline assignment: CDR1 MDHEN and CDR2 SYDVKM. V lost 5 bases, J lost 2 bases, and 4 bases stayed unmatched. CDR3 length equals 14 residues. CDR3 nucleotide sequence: TGTGCCAGCAGTATTAGCGGGAGACCCTACGAGCAGTACTTC. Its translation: CASSISGRPYEQYF.

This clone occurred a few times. The CDR3 region is CASSQWASPRETQYF. DNA of the CDR3: TGCGCCAGCAGTCAATGGGCCAGCCCAAGGGAGACCCAGTACTTC. The chain combines TRBV23-1 with TRBJ2-5; no clear D. TRBV23-1 is reported as an ORF; its role is uncertain. The CDR3 totals 15 residues. Trimming took 1 base from V and 5 from J, leaving 14 bases between them.

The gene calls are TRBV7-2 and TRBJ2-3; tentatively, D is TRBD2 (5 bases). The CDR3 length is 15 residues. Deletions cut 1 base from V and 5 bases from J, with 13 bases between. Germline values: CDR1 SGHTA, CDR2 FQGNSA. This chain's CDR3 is CASSLEGLAGDTQYF. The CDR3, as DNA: TGTGCCAGCAGCTTAGAAGGGCTAGCAGGAGATACGCAGTATTTT.

CDR3 bases: TGCGCCAGCAGCTTGGTAGTAGGGGCTACGGGCGAGCAGTACTTC. Amino acids: CASSLVVGATGEQYF. V usage is TRBV5-1 and J usage is TRBJ2-7; perhaps TRBD1 as D (5 bases). The germline V gene encodes CDR1 SGHRS and CDR2 YFSETQ. CDR3 length: 15 amino acids. V was shortened by 0 bases and J by 6 bases, with 16 bases between the two germline ends.

The chain's CDR3 is CASSMGGLAGPYNEQFF. The CDR3 region has the DNA TGTGCCAGTAGTATGGGGGGACTAGCGGGACCCTACAATGAGCAGTTCTTC. The chain couples TRBV19 to TRBJ2-1; 13 positions agree with TRBD2. Germline V gene data show CDR1 as LNHDA and CDR2 as SQIVND (reference sequence). The junction had 4 bases not matched to a gene; V was cut back by 3 bases and J by 2 bases. The CDR3 has 17 amino acids. The variable domain in full, with the rest retrieved from reference TRBV19 and TRBJ2-1, is DGGITQSPKYLFRKEGQNVTLSCEQNLNHDAMYWYRQDPGQGLRLIYYSQIVNDFQKGDIAEGYSVSREKKESFPLTVTSAQKNPTAFYLCASSMGGLAGPYNEQFFGPGTRLTVL.

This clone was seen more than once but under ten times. The CDR3 here is CASSQTGGTGELFF. CDR3 bases: TGTGCCAGTAGTCAAACAGGGGGCACCGGGGAGCTGTTTTTT. V gene TRBV19 combines with J gene TRBJ2-2; 8 bases line up with TRBD1. CDR1 LNHDA and CDR2 SQIVND come from the germline V gene (reference sequence). This CDR3 contains 14 residues. Trimming removed 5 bases from V and 4 bases from J; junction bases left unmatched: 3. Full variable domain (outside the CDR3, taken from reference TRBV19 and TRBJ2-2): DGGITQSPKYLFRKEGQNVTLSCEQNLNHDAMYWYRQDPGQGLRLIYYSQIVNDFQKGDIAEGYSVSREKKESFPLTVTSAQKNPTAFYLCASSQTGGTGELFFGEGSRLTVL.

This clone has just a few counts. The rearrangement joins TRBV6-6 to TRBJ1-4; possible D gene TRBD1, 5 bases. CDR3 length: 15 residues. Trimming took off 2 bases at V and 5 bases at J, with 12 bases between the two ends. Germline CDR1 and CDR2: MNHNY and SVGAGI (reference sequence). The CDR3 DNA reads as TGTGCCAGCAGTTACGGTGGGGGAATAAATGAAAAACTGTTTTTT. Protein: CASSYGGGINEKLFF.

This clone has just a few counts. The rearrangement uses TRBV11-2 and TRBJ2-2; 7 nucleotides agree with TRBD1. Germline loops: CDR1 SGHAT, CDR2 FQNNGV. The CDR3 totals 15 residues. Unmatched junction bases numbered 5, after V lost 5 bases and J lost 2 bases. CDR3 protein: CASSTGQANTGELFF. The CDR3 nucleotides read TGTGCCAGCAGCACCGGACAGGCCAACACCGGGGAGCTGTTTTTT. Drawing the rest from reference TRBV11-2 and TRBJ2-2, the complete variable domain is EAGVAQSPRYKIIEKRQSVAFWCNPISGHATLYWYQQILGQGPKLLIQFQNNGVVDDSQLPKDRFSAERLKGVDSTLKIQPAKLEDSAVYLCASSTGQANTGELFFGEGSRLTVL.

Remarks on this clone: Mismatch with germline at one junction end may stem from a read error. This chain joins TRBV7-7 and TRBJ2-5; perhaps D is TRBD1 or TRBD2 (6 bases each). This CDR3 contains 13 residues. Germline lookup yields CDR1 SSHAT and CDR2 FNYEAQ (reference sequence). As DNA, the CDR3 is TGTGCTAGCAGCTTAGGCGAGGGGGGGACCCAGTACTTC. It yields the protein CASSLGEGGTQYF.

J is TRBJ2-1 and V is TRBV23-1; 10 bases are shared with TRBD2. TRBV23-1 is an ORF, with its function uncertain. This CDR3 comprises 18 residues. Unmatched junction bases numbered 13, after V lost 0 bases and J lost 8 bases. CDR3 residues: CASSQSGPSGRGGHEQFF. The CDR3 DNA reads TGCGCCAGCAGTCAATCGGGCCCTAGCGGGAGAGGGGGTCATGAGCAGTTCTTC.

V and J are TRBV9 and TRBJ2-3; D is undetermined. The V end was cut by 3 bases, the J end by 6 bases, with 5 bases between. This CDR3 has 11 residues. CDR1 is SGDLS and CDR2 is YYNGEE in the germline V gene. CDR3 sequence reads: CASSAFDTQYF. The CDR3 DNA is TGTGCCAGCAGCGCGTTTGATACGCAGTATTTT.

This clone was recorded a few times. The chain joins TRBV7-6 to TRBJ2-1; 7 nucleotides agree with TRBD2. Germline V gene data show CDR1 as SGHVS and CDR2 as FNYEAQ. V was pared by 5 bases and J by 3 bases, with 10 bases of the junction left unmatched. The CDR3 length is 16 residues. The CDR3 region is CASSPAAREIYNEQFF. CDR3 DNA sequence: TGTGCCAGCAGCCCCGCCGCGCGGGAGATCTACAATGAGCAGTTCTTC. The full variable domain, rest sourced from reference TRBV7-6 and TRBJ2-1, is GAGVSQSPRYKVTKRGQDVALRCDPISGHVSLYWYRQALGQGPEFLTYFNYEAQQDKSGLPNDRFSAERPEGSISTLTIQRTEQRDSAMYRCASSPAAREIYNEQFFGPGTRLTVL.

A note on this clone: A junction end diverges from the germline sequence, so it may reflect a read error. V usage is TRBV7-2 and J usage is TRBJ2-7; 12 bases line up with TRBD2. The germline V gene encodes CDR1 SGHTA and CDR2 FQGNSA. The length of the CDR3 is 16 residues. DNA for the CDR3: TGCGCCAGCAGCCAAGGGCGACTAGCGGGAGACTACGAGCAGTACTTC. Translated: CASSQGRLAGDYEQYF.

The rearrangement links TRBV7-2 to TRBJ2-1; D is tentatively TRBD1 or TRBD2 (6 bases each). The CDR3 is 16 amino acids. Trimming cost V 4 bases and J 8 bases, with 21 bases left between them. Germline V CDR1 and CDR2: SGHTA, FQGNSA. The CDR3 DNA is TGTGCCAGCAGCTCTAGGGGGGAACTAGCAGTCTATGAGCAGTTCTTC. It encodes CASSSRGELAVYEQFF.

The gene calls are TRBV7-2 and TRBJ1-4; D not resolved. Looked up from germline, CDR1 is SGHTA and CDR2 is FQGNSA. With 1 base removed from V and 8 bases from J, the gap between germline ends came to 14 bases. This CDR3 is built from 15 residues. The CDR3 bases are TGTGCCAGCAGCTTAGTTTTGGACCTAGGAGAAAAACTGTTTTTT. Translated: CASSLVLDLGEKLFF.

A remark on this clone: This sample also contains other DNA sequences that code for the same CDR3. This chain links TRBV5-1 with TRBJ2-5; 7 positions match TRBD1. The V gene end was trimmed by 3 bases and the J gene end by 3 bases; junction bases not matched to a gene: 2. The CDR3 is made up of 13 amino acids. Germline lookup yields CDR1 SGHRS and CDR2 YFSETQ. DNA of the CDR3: TGCGCCAGCAGCTCAACAGGGGAAGAGACCCAGTACTTC. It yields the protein CASSSTGEETQYF.

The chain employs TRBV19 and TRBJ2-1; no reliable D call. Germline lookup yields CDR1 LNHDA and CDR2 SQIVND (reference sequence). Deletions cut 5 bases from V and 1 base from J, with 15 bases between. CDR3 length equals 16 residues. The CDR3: CASSVLGIRSYNEQFF. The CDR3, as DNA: TGTGCCAGTAGTGTCCTGGGAATAAGGTCCTACAATGAGCAGTTCTTC. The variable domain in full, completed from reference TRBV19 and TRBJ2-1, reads DGGITQSPKYLFRKEGQNVTLSCEQNLNHDAMYWYRQDPGQGLRLIYYSQIVNDFQKGDIAEGYSVSREKKESFPLTVTSAQKNPTAFYLCASSVLGIRSYNEQFFGPGTRLTVL.

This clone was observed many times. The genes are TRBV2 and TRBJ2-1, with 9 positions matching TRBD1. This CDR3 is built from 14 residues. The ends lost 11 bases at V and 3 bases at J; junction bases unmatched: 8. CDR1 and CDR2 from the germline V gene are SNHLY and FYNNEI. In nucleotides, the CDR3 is TGTGCCGTCAACGGACAGGGGTACTACAATGAGCAGTTCTTC. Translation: CAVNGQGYYNEQFF.

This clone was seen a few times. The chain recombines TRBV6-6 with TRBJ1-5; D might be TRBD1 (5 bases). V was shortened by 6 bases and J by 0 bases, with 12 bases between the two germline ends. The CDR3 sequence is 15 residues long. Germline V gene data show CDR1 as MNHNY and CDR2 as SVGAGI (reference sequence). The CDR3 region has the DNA TGTGCCAGCAGGAGAGACAGTTATAGCAATCAGCCCCAGCATTTT. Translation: CASRRDSYSNQPQHF.

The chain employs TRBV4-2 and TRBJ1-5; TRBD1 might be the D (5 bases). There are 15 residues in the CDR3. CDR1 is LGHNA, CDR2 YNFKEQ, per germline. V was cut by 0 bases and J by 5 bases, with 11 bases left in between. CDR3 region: CASSQELFRDQPQHF. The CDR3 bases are TGTGCCAGCAGCCAAGAGTTGTTCAGGGATCAGCCCCAGCATTTT.

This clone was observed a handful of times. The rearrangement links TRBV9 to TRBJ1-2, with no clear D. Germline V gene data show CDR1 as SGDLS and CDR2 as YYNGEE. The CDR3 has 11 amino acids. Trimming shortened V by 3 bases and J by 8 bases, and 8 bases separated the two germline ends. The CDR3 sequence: CASSAEGGYTF. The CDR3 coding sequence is TGTGCCAGCAGCGCCGAAGGCGGCTACACCTTC.

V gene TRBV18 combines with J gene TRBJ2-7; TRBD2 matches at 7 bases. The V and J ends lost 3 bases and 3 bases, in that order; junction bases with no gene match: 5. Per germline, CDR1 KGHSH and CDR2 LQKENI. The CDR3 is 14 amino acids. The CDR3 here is CASSPSWEGYEQYF. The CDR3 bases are TGTGCCAGCTCACCTTCATGGGAGGGCTACGAGCAGTACTTC.

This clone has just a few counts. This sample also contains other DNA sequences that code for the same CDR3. In DNA form, the CDR3 reads TGCGCCAGCAGCTTGACTAGCGGGAGTTCCTACGAGCAGTACTTC. It codes for CASSLTSGSSYEQYF. The chain combines TRBV5-1 with TRBJ2-7; the match to TRBD2 covers 11 bases. The ends lost 1 base at V and 1 base at J; junction bases unmatched: 1. CDR1 is SGHRS and CDR2 is YFSETQ in the germline V gene. CDR3 size: 15 residues.

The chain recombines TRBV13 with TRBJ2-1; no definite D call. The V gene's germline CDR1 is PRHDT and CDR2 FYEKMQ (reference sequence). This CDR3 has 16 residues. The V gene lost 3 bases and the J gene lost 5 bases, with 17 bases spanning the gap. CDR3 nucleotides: TGTGCCAGCAGCTTTAATAGTTTAAGGTGGGACAATGAGCAGTTCTTC. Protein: CASSFNSLRWDNEQFF.

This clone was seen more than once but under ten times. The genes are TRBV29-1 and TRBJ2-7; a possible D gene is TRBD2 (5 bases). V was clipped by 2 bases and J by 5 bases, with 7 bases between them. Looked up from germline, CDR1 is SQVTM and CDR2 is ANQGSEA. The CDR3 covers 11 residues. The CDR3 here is CSVEIGDEQYF. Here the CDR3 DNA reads TGCAGCGTTGAAATCGGGGACGAGCAGTACTTC.

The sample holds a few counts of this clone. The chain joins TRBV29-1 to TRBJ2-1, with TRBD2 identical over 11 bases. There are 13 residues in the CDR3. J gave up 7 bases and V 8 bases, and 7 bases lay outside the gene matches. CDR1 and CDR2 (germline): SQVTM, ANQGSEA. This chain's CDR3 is CSFSGRAPNEQFF. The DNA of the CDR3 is TGCAGCTTTAGCGGGAGGGCCCCAAATGAGCAGTTCTTC.